This passage covers 18 T cell receptor beta chains from one sample sequenced in a study of a mutant IDH1 vaccine in newly diagnosed glioma (dated by TCRdb to 2020 to 2022). The library was generated by the immunoSEQ multiplex PCR assay. This is the immuneACCESS table as TCRdb keeps it, with only in-frame sequences that have V and J called. A part of the clones is gone; compared with another copy, unresolved V genes explain less than half, and the rest is unexplained. Present in this sample are some 33,000 clones, approximately 78% of which were seen just once. The top ten clonotypes cover around 24% of the sample. These receptors have no identified antigens. The intended sense of this specimen's time point label: week 11, during vaccination. Each vaccine dose, consisting of 300 ug of a 20-mer mutant IDH1 peptide in Montanide, was administered subcutaneously with topical imiquimod. The sample was PBMCs, taken from a glioma patient whose treatment included an IDH1 peptide vaccine. The receptors come from a man in his thirties or forties with glioma.

The J gene is TRBJ2-1, the V gene TRBV2; D unclear. The CDR3 runs to 13 residues. V was cut by 0 bases and J by 7 bases, with 7 bases left in between. The germline V gene has CDR1 SNHLY and CDR2 FYNNEI. The CDR3 sequence is CASSEAFRNEQFF. The CDR3 region has the DNA TGTGCCAGCAGTGAAGCGTTTAGGAATGAGCAGTTCTTC.

The chain couples TRBV4-1 to TRBJ1-5; a possible D gene is TRBD1 (5 bases). Germline V gene lookup returns CDR1 MGHRA and CDR2 YSYEKL. V gave up 3 bases and J gave up 6 bases, with 12 bases separating them. CDR3 length equals 14 residues. Here the CDR3 reads CASSHGAGSQPQHF. As DNA, the CDR3 is TGCGCCAGCAGCCACGGGGCCGGGAGTCAGCCCCAGCATTTT.

The rearrangement joins TRBV6-5 to TRBJ1-1, with D hard to call. The CDR3 contains 14 residues. CDR1 and CDR2 from the germline V gene are MNHEY and SVGAGI. Trimming removed 8 bases at V and 6 bases at J, with 19 bases between. The CDR3 reads CASWPGLHGAEAFF. DNA of the CDR3: TGTGCCAGCTGGCCAGGCCTCCACGGGGCTGAAGCTTTCTTT.

This clone is judged medium-sized. J is TRBJ2-1 and V is TRBV6-4; 11 bases are shared with TRBD1. Germline V lookup: CDR1 MRHNA, CDR2 SNTAGT. With V trimmed by 2 bases and J by 6 bases, 0 bases remained unmatched. This CDR3 is 14 amino acids long. Written as DNA, the CDR3 is TGTGCCAGCAGTGACGGGACAGGGGGCAATGAGCAGTTCTTC. Its protein product is CASSDGTGGNEQFF.

This clone was counted a single time. The chain employs TRBV5-1 and TRBJ1-4; D unresolved. CDR1 SGHRS and CDR2 YFSETQ come from the germline V gene. V shed 5 bases and J shed 8 bases, with 10 bases lying between them. The CDR3 is 12 residues long. The CDR3, as DNA: TGCGCCAGCAGGGATGAAGGGGAAAAACTGTTTTTT. Translating it yields CASRDEGEKLFF.

CDR3 amino acids: CASSYWDRGLHGLFF. The CDR3, as DNA: TGTGCCAGCAGTTACTGGGACAGGGGATTACACGGACTGTTTTTT. The chain uses TRBV6-5 and TRBJ1-4; 10 bases align to TRBD1. This CDR3 contains 15 residues. V was clipped by 1 base and J by 13 bases; unmatched bases: 9. The germline gives CDR1 MNHEY, CDR2 SVGAGI.

Details on this clone: Different DNA sequences within this sample yield the same CDR3. V and J are TRBV27 and TRBJ2-2; unclear D gene. Germline CDR1 reads MNHEY; CDR2 reads SMNVEV (reference sequence). The CDR3 spans 12 residues. Trimming left V 2 bases short and J 6 bases short, with 4 bases between. The CDR3 coding sequence is TGTGCCAGCAGTTTACGTCCCGGGGAGCTGTTTTTT. This codes for CASSLRPGELFF.

This clone was seen a few times. V usage is TRBV30 and J usage is TRBJ1-1, with TRBD1 identical over 10 bases. The length of the CDR3 is 13 residues. The V gene's germline CDR1 is GTSNPN and CDR2 SVGIG (reference sequence). V lost 0 bases to trimming and J lost 11 bases; unmatched junction nucleotides: 6. The DNA for the CDR3 is TGTGCCTGGAGTGTAATGGACAGGGGGATGGCTTTCTTT. Its translation: CAWSVMDRGMAFF. The full variable domain, in which reference TRBV30 and TRBJ1-1 provide the parts outside the CDR3, is SQTIHQWPATLVQPVGSPLSLECTVEGTSNPNLYWYRQAAGRGLQLLFYSVGIGQISSEVPQNLSASRPQDRQFILSSKKLLLSDSGFYLCAWSVMDRGMAFFGQGTRLTVV.

The chain employs TRBV7-2 and TRBJ2-2, with 8 positions matching TRBD2. J lost 2 bases, V lost 4 bases, and 3 bases had no gene match. CDR1 is SGHTA and CDR2 is FQGNSA in the germline V gene. The CDR3 totals 15 residues. The CDR3: CASSSTSANTGELFF. CDR3 DNA sequence: TGTGCCAGCAGCTCGACTAGCGCCAACACCGGGGAGCTGTTTTTT.

V is TRBV5-1 and J is TRBJ2-6, with 7 bases that match TRBD1. Germline-derived CDR1 and CDR2 are SGHRS and YFSETQ. With V trimmed by 3 bases and J by 1 base, 10 bases remained unmatched. This CDR3 comprises 18 residues. The CDR3 region is CASSWHRGLGSGANVLTF. CDR3 sequence (DNA): TGCGCCAGCAGCTGGCATAGGGGGCTGGGTTCTGGGGCCAACGTCCTGACTTTC.

The chain links TRBV15 to TRBJ2-5; 11 positions match TRBD1. CDR1 is LNHNV and CDR2 is YYDKDF in the germline V gene (reference sequence). The V segment lost 2 bases and the J segment 5 bases; nucleotides outside the gene matches: 7. The CDR3 spans 16 residues. Written as DNA, the CDR3 is TGTGCCACCAGCAGAAAAAGGGACAGGGGGACGGAGACCCAGTACTTC. Translating gives CATSRKRDRGTETQYF. The full variable domain, its missing parts supplied by reference TRBV15 and TRBJ2-5, is DAMVIQNPRYQVTQFGKPVTLSCSQTLNHNVMYWYQQKSSQAPKLLFHYYDKDFNNEADTPDNFQSRRPNTSFCFLDIRSPGLGDTAMYLCATSRKRDRGTETQYFGPGTRLLVL.

By its share, this clone is medium-sized (0.01 to 0.1%). The chain is built from TRBV10-3 and TRBJ2-7; 9 positions match TRBD1. Germline V gives CDR1 ENHRY, CDR2 SYGVKD. This CDR3 is built from 12 residues. The junction had 5 bases not matched to a gene; V was cut back by 10 bases and J by 4 bases. The CDR3 nucleotides are TGTGCCACCCGGGACAGGGAATACGAGCAGTACTTC. It codes for CATRDREYEQYF.

This chain connects TRBV30 to TRBJ2-7; D not resolved. Germline values: CDR1 GTSNPN, CDR2 SVGIG (reference sequence). The length of the CDR3 is 13 residues. V lost 1 base and J 2 bases, leaving 9 bases between the germline ends. CDR3 in DNA: TGTGCCTGGAGTGCCTACTCCACCTACGAGCAGTACTTC. Protein sequence: CAWSAYSTYEQYF.

V and J are TRBV4-1 and TRBJ2-1; D is unclear. Deletions cut 1 base from V and 4 bases from J, with 8 bases between. This CDR3 region has 14 residues. Germline CDR1 and CDR2: MGHRA and YSYEKL. The CDR3 DNA reads as TGCGCCAGCAGCCAAGGGTCTACATACAATGAGCAGTTCTTC. Protein: CASSQGSTYNEQFF.

This sequence joins TRBV10-2 and TRBJ2-2; 7 bases map to TRBD1. This CDR3 region has 15 residues. CDR1 and CDR2 from the germline V gene are WSHSY and SAAADI. Unmatched junction bases numbered 4, after V lost 6 bases and J lost 0 bases. CDR3 nucleotides: TGCGCCAGCAGAGCCGGGACAGCGAACACCGGGGAGCTGTTTTTT. Amino acids: CASRAGTANTGELFF.

The gene calls are TRBV2 and TRBJ2-5; D ambiguous. The germline V gene has CDR1 SNHLY and CDR2 FYNNEI. The CDR3 has 23 amino acids. Trimming removed 3 bases at V and 4 bases at J, with 39 bases between. In DNA, the CDR3 is TGTGCCAGCAGTGACCCGGTCGAGACACCGTCCCGACTGGGTCATTCCTTTGGAGAGACCCAGTACTTC. Encoded protein: CASSDPVETPSRLGHSFGETQYF.

The chain couples TRBV5-1 to TRBJ1-1; no definite D call. Germline assignment: CDR1 SGHRS and CDR2 YFSETQ. The CDR3 runs 14 residues. Trimming left V 4 bases short and J 3 bases short, with 13 bases between. The CDR3 region is CASSPETQDTEAFF. The CDR3 nucleotides are TGCGCCAGCAGCCCAGAAACACAAGACACTGAAGCTTTCTTT.

This clone has more than one count but fewer than ten. The rearrangement joins TRBV4-3 to TRBJ2-5; the D gene is possibly TRBD2 (7 bases). The germline V gene has CDR1 LGHNA and CDR2 YSLEER. CDR3 size: 14 residues. The germline V and J ends were trimmed by 5 bases and 4 bases, with 14 bases remaining between them. CDR3 in DNA: TGCGCCAGCAGCGGAGAGGGGGGGTTAGAGACCCAGTACTTC. Translating it yields CASSGEGGLETQYF.